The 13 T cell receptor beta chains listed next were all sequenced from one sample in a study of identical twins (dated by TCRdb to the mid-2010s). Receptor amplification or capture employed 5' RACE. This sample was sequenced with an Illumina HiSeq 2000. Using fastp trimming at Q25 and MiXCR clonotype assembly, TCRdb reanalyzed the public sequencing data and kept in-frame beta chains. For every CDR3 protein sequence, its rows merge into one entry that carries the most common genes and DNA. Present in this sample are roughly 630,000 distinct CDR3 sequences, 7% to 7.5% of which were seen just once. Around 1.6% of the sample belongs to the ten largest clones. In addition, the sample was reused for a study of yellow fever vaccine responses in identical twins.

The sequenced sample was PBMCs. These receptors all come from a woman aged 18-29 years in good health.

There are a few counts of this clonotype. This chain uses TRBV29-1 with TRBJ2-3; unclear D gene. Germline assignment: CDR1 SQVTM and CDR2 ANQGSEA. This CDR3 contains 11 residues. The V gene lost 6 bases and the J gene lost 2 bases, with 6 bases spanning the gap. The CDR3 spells CSVRYTDTQYF. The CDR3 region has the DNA TGCAGCGTGCGATACACAGATACGCAGTATTTT.

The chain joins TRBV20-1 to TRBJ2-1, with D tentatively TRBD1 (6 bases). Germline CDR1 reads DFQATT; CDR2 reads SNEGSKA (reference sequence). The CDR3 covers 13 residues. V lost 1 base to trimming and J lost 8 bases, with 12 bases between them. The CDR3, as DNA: TGCAGTGCTAGAGCAGCAGGGGTCCATGAGCAGTTCTTC. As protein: CSARAAGVHEQFF.

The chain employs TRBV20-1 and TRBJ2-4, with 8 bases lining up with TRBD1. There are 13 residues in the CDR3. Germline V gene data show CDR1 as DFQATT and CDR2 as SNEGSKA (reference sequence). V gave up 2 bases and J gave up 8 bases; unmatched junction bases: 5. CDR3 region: CSARQGALDIQYF. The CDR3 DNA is TGCAGTGCTAGACAGGGGGCTCTGGACATTCAGTACTTC.

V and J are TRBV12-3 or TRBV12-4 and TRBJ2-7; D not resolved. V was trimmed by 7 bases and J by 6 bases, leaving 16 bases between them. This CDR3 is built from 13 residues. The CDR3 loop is CASTSSPDSEQYV. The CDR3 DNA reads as TGTGCCAGCACCTCTTCCCCCGACTCCGAGCAGTACGTC.

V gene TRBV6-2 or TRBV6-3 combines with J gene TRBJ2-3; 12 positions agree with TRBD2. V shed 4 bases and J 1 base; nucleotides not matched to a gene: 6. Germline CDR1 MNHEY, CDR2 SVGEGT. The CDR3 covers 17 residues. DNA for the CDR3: TGTGCCAGCAGTTCCCCAAGACTAGCGGGGGGCACAGATACGCAGTATTTT. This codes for CASSSPRLAGGTDTQYF.

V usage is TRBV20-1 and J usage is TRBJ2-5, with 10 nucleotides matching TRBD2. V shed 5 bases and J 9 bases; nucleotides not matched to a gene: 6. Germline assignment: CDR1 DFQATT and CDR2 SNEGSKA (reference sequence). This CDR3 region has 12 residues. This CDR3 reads CSAGLAVGAQYF. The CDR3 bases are TGCAGTGCTGGACTAGCGGTGGGGGCCCAGTACTTC.

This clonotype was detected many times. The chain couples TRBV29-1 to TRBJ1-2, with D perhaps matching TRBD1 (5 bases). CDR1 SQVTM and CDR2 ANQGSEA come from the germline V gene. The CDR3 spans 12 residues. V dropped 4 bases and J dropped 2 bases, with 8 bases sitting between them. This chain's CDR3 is CSVARVNYGYTF. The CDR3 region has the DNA TGCAGCGTTGCCAGGGTAAACTATGGCTACACCTTC. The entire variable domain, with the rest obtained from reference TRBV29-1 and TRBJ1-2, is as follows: SAVISQKPSRDICQRGTSLTIQCQVDSQVTMMFWYRQQPGQSLTLIATANQGSEATYESGFVIDKFPISRPNLTFSTLTVSNMSPEDSSIYLCSVARVNYGYTFGSGTRLTVV.

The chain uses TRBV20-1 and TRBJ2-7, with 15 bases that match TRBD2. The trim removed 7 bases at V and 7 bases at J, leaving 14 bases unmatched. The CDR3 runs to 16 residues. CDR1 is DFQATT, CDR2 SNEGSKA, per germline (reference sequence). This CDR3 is CSVNPGLAGGGAEQYF. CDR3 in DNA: TGCAGTGTCAACCCGGGACTAGCGGGAGGTGGGGCGGAGCAGTACTTC.

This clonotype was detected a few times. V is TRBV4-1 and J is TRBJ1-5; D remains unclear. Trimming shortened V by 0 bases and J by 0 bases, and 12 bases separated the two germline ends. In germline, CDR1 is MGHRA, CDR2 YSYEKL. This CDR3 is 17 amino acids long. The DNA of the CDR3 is TGCGCCAGCAGCCAAGAAGGTCTCATCCATAGCAATCAGCCCCAGCATTTT. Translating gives CASSQEGLIHSNQPQHF.

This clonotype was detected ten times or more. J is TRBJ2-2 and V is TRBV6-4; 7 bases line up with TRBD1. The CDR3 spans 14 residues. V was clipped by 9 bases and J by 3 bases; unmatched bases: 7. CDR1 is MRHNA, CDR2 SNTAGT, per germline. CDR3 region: CASSRQGDTGELFF. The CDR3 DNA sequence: TGTGCCAGTTCTCGACAGGGCGACACCGGGGAGCTGTTTTTT.

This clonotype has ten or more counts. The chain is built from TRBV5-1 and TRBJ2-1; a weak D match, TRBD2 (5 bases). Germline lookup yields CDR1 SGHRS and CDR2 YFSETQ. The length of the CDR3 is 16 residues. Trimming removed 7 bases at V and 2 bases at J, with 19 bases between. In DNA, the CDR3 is TGCGCCAGCCGCATTGACGGGGATCATACCTACAATGAGCAGTTCTTC. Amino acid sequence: CASRIDGDHTYNEQFF.

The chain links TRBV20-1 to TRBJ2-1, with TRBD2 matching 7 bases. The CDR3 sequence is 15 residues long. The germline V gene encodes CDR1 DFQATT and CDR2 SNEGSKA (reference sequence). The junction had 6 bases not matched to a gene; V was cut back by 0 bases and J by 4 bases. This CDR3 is CSARDLTSEYNEQFF. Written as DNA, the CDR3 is TGCAGTGCTAGAGATCTTACTAGCGAGTACAATGAGCAGTTCTTC.

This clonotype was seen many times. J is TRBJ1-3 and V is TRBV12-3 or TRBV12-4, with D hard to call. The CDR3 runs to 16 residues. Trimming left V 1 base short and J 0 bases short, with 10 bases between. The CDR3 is CASSLVGQHSGNTIYF. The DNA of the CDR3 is TGTGCCAGCAGTTTAGTCGGGCAGCACTCTGGAAACACCATATATTTT.